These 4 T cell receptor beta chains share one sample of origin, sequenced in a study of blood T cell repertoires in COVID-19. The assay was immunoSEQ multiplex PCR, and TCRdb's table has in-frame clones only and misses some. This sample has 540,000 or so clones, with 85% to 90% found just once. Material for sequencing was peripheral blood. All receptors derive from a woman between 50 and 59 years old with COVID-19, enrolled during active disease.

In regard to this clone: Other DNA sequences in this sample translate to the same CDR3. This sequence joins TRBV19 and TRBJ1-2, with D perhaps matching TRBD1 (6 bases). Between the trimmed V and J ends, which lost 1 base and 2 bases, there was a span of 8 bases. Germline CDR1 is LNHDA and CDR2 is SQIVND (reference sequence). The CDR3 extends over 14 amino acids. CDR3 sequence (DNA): TGTGCCAGTAGTATAGTTGGGGGCAACTATGGCTACACCTTC. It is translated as CASSIVGGNYGYTF.

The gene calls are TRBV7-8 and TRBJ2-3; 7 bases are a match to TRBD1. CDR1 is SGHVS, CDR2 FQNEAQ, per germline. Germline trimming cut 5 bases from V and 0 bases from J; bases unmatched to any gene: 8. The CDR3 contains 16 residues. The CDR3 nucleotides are TGTGCCAGCAGCCCTCGGACAGGACCTAGCACAGATACGCAGTATTTT. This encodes CASSPRTGPSTDTQYF.

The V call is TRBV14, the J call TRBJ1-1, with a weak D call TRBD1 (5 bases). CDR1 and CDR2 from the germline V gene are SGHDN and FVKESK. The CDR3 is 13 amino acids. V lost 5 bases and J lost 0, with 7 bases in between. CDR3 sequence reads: CASSKTVNTEAFF. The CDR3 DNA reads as TGTGCCAGCAGCAAGACAGTGAACACTGAAGCTTTCTTT.

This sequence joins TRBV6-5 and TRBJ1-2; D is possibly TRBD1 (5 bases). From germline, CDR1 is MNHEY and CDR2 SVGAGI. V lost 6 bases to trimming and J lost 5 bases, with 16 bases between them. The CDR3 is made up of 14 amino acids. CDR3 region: CASSFDRFPYGYTF. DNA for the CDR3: TGTGCCAGCAGCTTCGACAGATTCCCTTATGGCTACACCTTC.